This passage covers 21 T cell receptor beta chains from one sample sequenced in a study of blood T cells in healthy people across ages. Primed by a sample-barcoded 5' primer and a J-beta primer mix, a second PCR proceeded for 7 to 11 cycles. MiXCR was run by TCRdb on the 5' RACE reads, yielding one entry per CDR3 protein. Of approximately 1.5 million distinct CDR3 sequences in the sample, about 42% were seen once. Sequencing used blood. These receptors all come from a woman between 18 and 29 years old in good health.

The chain joins TRBV27 to TRBJ1-4; possibly TRBD1 for D (5 bases). Looked up from germline, CDR1 is MNHEY and CDR2 is SMNVEV (reference sequence). Trimming pared 3 bases from V and 6 bases from J, leaving 11 bases between. The CDR3 has 14 residues. CDR3: CASSLVRGDEKLFF. The CDR3 coding sequence is TGTGCCAGCAGTTTGGTTCGGGGGGATGAAAAACTGTTTTTT.

The chain links TRBV6-6 to TRBJ1-2; D perhaps matches TRBD1 (5 bases). CDR1 is MNHNY and CDR2 is SVGAGI in the germline V gene (reference sequence). CDR3 size: 13 residues. Trimming took 5 bases from V and 8 from J, leaving 15 bases between them. The CDR3 loop reads CASSISGREGYTF. CDR3 nucleotide sequence: TGTGCCAGCAGTATCTCAGGGAGGGAGGGCTACACCTTC.

The rearrangement links TRBV7-2 to TRBJ1-1; maybe TRBD1 (6 bases). The CDR3 runs 15 residues. Trimming cost V 3 bases and J 4 bases, with 15 bases left between them. The germline V gene has CDR1 SGHTA and CDR2 FQGNSA. CDR3 amino acids: CASSFFPGQGTEAFF. CDR3 nucleotides: TGTGCCAGCAGCTTTTTCCCGGGACAAGGCACTGAAGCTTTCTTT.

This clonotype was observed once. This chain links TRBV29-1 with TRBJ2-3; TRBD1 is a possible D gene (5 bases). V was shortened by 4 bases and J by 2 bases, with 10 bases between the two germline ends. The germline gives CDR1 SQVTM, CDR2 ANQGSEA. CDR3 size: 13 residues. The CDR3 sequence: CSVGQIITDTQYF. As DNA, the CDR3 is TGCAGCGTTGGACAGATTATCACAGATACGCAGTATTTT.

This clonotype was found many times. The chain combines TRBV7-2 with TRBJ2-1, with a tentative D call TRBD1 (6 bases). The CDR3 has 11 residues. V lost 10 bases to trimming and J lost 6 bases, with 10 bases between them. Germline assignment: CDR1 SGHTA and CDR2 FQGNSA. The CDR3 nucleotides are TGTGCCAACCCAGGGGTCAATGAGCAGTTCTTC. The encoded protein is CANPGVNEQFF.

The table lists this clonotype with a few counts. V and J are TRBV20-1 and TRBJ1-2; weak D call: TRBD1 (5 bases). In germline, CDR1 is DFQATT, CDR2 SNEGSKA (reference sequence). Trimming removed 5 bases from V and 4 bases from J, with 11 bases in between. The CDR3 runs 12 residues. The CDR3 sequence: CSAPTRVYGYTF. The CDR3, as DNA: TGCAGTGCTCCTACCAGGGTCTATGGCTACACCTTC.

Ten or more counts support this clonotype. This chain connects TRBV27 to TRBJ2-7; D not resolved. This CDR3 has 14 residues. Trimming shortened V by 6 bases and J by 1 base, and 13 bases separated the two germline ends. Per the germline V gene, CDR1 is MNHEY and CDR2 is SMNVEV (reference sequence). CDR3 protein: CASREFEDSYEQYF. DNA for the CDR3: TGTGCCAGCAGGGAATTTGAGGATTCCTACGAGCAGTACTTC.

The V gene is TRBV6-2 or TRBV6-3, the J gene TRBJ2-1; TRBD2 aligns across 12 bases. The closer fit of TRBJ2-7 to the DNA end suggests the J call may be wrong. The germline V gene encodes CDR1 MNHEY and CDR2 SVGEGT. CDR3 length equals 16 residues. This CDR3 reads CASIPTSGGLYNEQYF. The CDR3 DNA sequence: TGTGCCAGCATCCCGACTAGCGGGGGCCTATACAATGAGCAGTACTTC.

The chain is built from TRBV9 and TRBJ2-7; 7 bases are shared with TRBD2. In germline, CDR1 is SGDLS, CDR2 YYNGEE. V lost 0 bases, J lost 5 bases, and 8 bases stayed unmatched. The CDR3 has 15 amino acids. The CDR3: CASSVAGLGPHEQYF. The CDR3 nucleotides read TGTGCCAGCAGCGTAGCTGGACTAGGGCCCCACGAGCAGTACTTC.

This clonotype was observed a few times. This may arise from a read error, as a much more abundant clone is one base away. The rearrangement joins TRBV7-2 to TRBJ2-1, with D perhaps matching TRBD2 (6 bases). The ends were cut back, 5 bases at V and 3 bases at J, with 14 bases in the middle. Germline CDR1 SGHTA, CDR2 FQGNSA. The CDR3 totals 15 residues. This chain's CDR3 is CASSGRRGYYNEQFF. The CDR3 region has the DNA TGTGCCAGCAGCGGCCGACGGGGGTACTACAATGAGCAGTTCTTC.

V is TRBV20-1 and J is TRBJ2-7; 9 bases map to TRBD2. CDR3 size: 14 residues. Per germline, CDR1 DFQATT and CDR2 SNEGSKA (reference sequence). V shed 5 bases, J shed 4 bases, and the junction held 9 bases outside the gene matches. Written as DNA, the CDR3 is TGCAGTGCTCCATCCAACCTAGCGGGATACGAGCAGTACTTC. Its translation is CSAPSNLAGYEQYF.

The chain employs TRBV20-1 and TRBJ2-2; 9 nucleotides line up with TRBD1. There are 15 residues in the CDR3. V dropped 5 bases and J dropped 4; count of bases not matched to a gene: 8. Germline-derived CDR1 and CDR2 are DFQATT and SNEGSKA (reference sequence). For the CDR3, the DNA is TGCAGTGCTTTCACAGGGGGCGCGGGCACCGGGGAGCTGTTTTTT. It is translated as CSAFTGGAGTGELFF.

This clonotype appeared a few times. The V and J genes are TRBV20-1 and TRBJ2-4; D is ambiguous. CDR1 is DFQATT, CDR2 SNEGSKA, per germline (reference sequence). The CDR3 loop spans 10 amino acids. Trimming stripped 0 bases from V and 15 bases from J, with 9 bases between. The CDR3 spells CSARETGWYF. The CDR3 coding sequence is TGCAGTGCTAGAGAAACTGGGTGGTACTTC.

This clonotype appeared a single time. This sequence joins TRBV18 and TRBJ2-5, with a possible D match to TRBD2 (6 bases). Per germline, CDR1 KGHSH and CDR2 LQKENI. The CDR3 loop spans 13 amino acids. Trimming took off 2 bases at V and 14 bases at J, with 18 bases between the two ends. The CDR3 coding sequence is TGTGCCAGCTCACCATCCGCGTCGGGACTTATATACTTC. This translates into CASSPSASGLIYF.

The chain links TRBV2 to TRBJ1-4; TRBD1 is a possible D gene (5 bases). This CDR3 region has 13 residues. Trimming shortened V by 11 bases and J by 1 base, and 11 bases separated the two germline ends. Per the germline V gene, CDR1 is SNHLY and CDR2 is FYNNEI. CDR3 residues: CAAQAETNEKLFF. DNA of the CDR3: TGTGCCGCACAGGCAGAAACTAATGAAAAACTGTTTTTT.

This sequence joins TRBV2 and TRBJ2-2; no definite D call. CDR3 length: 15 residues. With 6 bases removed from V and 2 bases from J, the gap between germline ends came to 13 bases. Germline-derived CDR1 and CDR2 are SNHLY and FYNNEI. The CDR3 DNA is TGTGCCAGCAGGGTTTCGGGCGCTAACACCGGGGAGCTGTTTTTT. It specifies CASRVSGANTGELFF.

The chain has TRBV29-1 and TRBJ2-5, with 7 nucleotides matching TRBD2. CDR3 length equals 14 residues. Trimming removed 5 bases from V and 1 base from J; junction bases left unmatched: 7. CDR1 and CDR2 (germline): SQVTM, ANQGSEA. The CDR3 DNA reads TGCAGCGTTACCTTAGCGGGTTCCCAAGAGACCCAGTACTTC. Protein: CSVTLAGSQETQYF. The full variable domain, completed using reference TRBV29-1 and TRBJ2-5, is SAVISQKPSRDICQRGTSLTIQCQVDSQVTMMFWYRQQPGQSLTLIATANQGSEATYESGFVIDKFPISRPNLTFSTLTVSNMSPEDSSIYLCSVTLAGSQETQYFGPGTRLLVL.

The J gene is TRBJ2-7, the V gene TRBV7-2; no clear D gene. The V gene lost 4 bases and the J gene lost 1 base, with 8 bases spanning the gap. Looked up from germline, CDR1 is SGHTA and CDR2 is FQGNSA. CDR3 length: 13 residues. CDR3 sequence reads: CASSYEGSYEQYF. The CDR3 DNA reads TGTGCCAGCAGCTACGAAGGGTCCTACGAGCAGTACTTC.

The rearrangement joins TRBV27 to TRBJ2-1; no firm D call. This CDR3 contains 14 residues. Trimming removed 10 bases at V and 4 bases at J, with 17 bases between. Germline V gives CDR1 MNHEY, CDR2 SMNVEV (reference sequence). The CDR3 DNA reads as TGTGCCACCGCAAGTCGGGTATCGTACAATGAGCAGTTCTTC. Amino acid sequence: CATASRVSYNEQFF.

The rearrangement joins TRBV20-1 to TRBJ2-3; D possibly uses TRBD1 or TRBD2 (5 bases each). V was trimmed by 4 bases and J by 0 bases, leaving 14 bases between them. Germline V gene lookup returns CDR1 DFQATT and CDR2 SNEGSKA (reference sequence). There are 15 residues in the CDR3. The CDR3 region has the DNA TGCAGTGCTATGGTATTCGGGACGAGCACAGATACGCAGTATTTT. It codes for CSAMVFGTSTDTQYF.

J is TRBJ2-4 and V is TRBV5-1; no clear D. The DNA end is more similar to TRBJ2-7, so the J call may be wrong. Per the germline V gene, CDR1 is SGHRS and CDR2 is YFSETQ. The CDR3 contains 16 residues. DNA of the CDR3: TGCGCCAGCAGCCCTGGTGTAACACCTTTAAACTACGAGCAGTACTTC. Its protein product is CASSPGVTPLNYEQYF.